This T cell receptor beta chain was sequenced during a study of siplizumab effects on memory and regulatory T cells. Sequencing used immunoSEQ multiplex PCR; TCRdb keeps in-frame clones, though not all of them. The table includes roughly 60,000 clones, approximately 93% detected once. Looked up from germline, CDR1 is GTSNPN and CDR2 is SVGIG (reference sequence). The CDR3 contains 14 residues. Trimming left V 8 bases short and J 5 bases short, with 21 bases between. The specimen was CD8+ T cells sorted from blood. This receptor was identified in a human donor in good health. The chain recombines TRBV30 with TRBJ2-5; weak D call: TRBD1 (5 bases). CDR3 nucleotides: TGTGCCGGGGCCCCGAGACAGTTCCGCGAGACCCAGTACTTC. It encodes CAGAPRQFRETQYF.